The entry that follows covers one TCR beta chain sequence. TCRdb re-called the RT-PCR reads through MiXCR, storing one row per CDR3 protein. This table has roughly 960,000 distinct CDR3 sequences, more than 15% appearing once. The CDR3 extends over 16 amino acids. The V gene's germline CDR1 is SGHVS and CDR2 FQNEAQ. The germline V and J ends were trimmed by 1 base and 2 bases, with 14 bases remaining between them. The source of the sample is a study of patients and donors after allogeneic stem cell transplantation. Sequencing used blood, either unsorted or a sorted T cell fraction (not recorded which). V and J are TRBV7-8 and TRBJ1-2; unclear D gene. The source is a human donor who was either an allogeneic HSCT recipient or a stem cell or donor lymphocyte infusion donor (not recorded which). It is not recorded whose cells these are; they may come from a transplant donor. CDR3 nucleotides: TGTGCCAGCAGCTTAGATAGGTTTGGAGAGAACTATGGCTACACCTTC. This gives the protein CASSLDRFGENYGYTF.